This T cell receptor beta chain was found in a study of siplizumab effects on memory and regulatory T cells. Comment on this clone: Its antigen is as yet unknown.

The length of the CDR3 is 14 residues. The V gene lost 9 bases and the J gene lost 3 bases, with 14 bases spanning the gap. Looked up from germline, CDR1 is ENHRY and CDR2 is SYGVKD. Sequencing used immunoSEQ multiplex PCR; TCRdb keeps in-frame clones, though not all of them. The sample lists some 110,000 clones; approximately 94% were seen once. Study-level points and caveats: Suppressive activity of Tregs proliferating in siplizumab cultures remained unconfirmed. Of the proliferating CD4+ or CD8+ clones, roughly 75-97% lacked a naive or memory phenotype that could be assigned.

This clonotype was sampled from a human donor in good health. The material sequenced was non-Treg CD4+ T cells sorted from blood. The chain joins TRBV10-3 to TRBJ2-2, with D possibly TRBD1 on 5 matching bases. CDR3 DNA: TGTGCCATAGGCAGGGATAGGGACACCGGGGAGCTGTTTTTT. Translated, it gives CAIGRDRDTGELFF.